This T cell receptor (beta chain) was sequenced for a study of cytomegalovirus exposure and HLA in healthy donors. Germline loops: CDR1 SEHNR, CDR2 FQNEAQ (reference sequence). V lost 1 base, J lost 7 bases, and 10 bases lay in between. CDR3 length: 13 residues. The table came from immunoSEQ multiplex PCR; TCRdb's copy has only in-frame clones and leaves some out. The repertoire has 300,000 to 450,000 clones, 70% to 90% of them found once; the top ten carry roughly 0.75%. This chain uses TRBV7-9 with TRBJ1-2, with unresolved D. The source of this sequence is a woman between 18 and 29 years old in good health and CMV-seronegative. Sample: PBMCs. The CDR3 bases are TGTGCCAGCAGCTTAGTGGGCTACGGTGGCTACACCTTC. Its protein is CASSLVGYGGYTF.